This T cell receptor (beta chain) was documented in a study of blood T cell repertoires in COVID-19. Using immunoSEQ multiplex PCR, the repertoire was profiled, and TCRdb retains in-frame clones only, with some absent. The table lists roughly 290,000 clones, 80% to 90% of them singletons. Trimming cost V 5 bases and J 4 bases; bases outside gene matches: 10. In germline, CDR1 is SGHAT, CDR2 FQNNGV. The CDR3 contains 15 residues. The origin of this receptor is a man younger than 40 with acute or convalescent COVID-19. This rearrangement joins TRBV11-2 to TRBJ2-5, with 7 bases matching TRBD2. The sequenced sample consisted of peripheral blood. The CDR3 sequence: CASSGGLSGLETQYF. For the CDR3, the DNA is TGTGCCAGCAGCGGGGGACTATCAGGTCTAGAGACCCAGTACTTC.